This TCR beta chain was observed in a study of cytomegalovirus exposure and HLA in healthy donors. Study-level findings and limits: An analysis was carried out at a later point. It showed that HLA-associated TCR beta chains were more clonally expanded than equally common non-associated chains. Later work associated approximately 17,000 TCR beta sequences with HLA alleles at 0.05 false discovery rate. Among TCR sequences, most were rare, though some public TCRs appeared in many donors. A missense DCLRE1C variant was associated with V- and J-gene trimming of TCR beta chains in a later analysis, and an independent cohort replicated the association.

The PCR contained 60 Vbeta and 13 Jbeta primers. Assay used: immunoSEQ multiplex PCR; TCRdb lists only in-frame clones, some missing. Of 70,000 to 95,000 clones in the sample, around 79% are singletons; the top ten hold roughly 14%. Trimming pared 2 bases from V and 3 bases from J, leaving 11 bases between. Germline values: CDR1 MNHNS, CDR2 SASEGT. The CDR3 contains 14 residues. This clone has just a few counts. Its antigen is not known. The clonotype comes from a middle-aged woman in good health and CMV-seropositive. The sample comprised PBMCs. J is TRBJ2-7 and V is TRBV6-1; D may be TRBD1 (6 bases). The chain's CDR3 is CASSEPWTVYEQYF. As DNA, the CDR3 is TGTGCCAGCAGTGAACCCTGGACAGTCTACGAGCAGTACTTC.